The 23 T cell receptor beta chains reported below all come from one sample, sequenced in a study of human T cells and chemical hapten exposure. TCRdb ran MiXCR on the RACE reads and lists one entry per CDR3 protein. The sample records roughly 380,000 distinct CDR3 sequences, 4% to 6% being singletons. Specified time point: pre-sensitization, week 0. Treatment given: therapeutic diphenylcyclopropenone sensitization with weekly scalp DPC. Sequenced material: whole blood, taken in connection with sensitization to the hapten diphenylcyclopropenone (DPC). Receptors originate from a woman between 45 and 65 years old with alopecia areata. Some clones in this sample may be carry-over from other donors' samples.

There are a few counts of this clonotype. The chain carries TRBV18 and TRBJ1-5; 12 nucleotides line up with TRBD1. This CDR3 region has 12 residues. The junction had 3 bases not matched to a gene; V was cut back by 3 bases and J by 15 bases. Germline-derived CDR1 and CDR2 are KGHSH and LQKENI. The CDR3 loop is CASSPGTGGLHF. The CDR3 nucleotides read TGTGCCAGCTCACCCGGGACAGGGGGCCTGCATTTT.

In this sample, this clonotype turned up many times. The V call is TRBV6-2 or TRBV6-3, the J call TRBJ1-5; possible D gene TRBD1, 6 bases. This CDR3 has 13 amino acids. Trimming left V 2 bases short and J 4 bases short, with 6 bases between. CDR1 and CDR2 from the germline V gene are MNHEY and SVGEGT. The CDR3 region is CASSYGQNQPQHF. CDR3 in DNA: TGTGCCAGCAGTTACGGACAGAATCAGCCCCAGCATTTT.

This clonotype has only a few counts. CDR3 protein: CASSLWGQLNTEAFF. The CDR3 coding sequence is TGTGCCAGCAGCTTATGGGGACAGTTGAACACTGAAGCTTTCTTT. The J gene is TRBJ1-1, the V gene TRBV7-8, with 7 bases fitting TRBD1. Per the germline V gene, CDR1 is SGHVS and CDR2 is FQNEAQ. CDR3 size: 15 residues. The V segment lost 2 bases and the J segment 0 bases; nucleotides outside the gene matches: 3.

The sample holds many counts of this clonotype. The CDR3 nucleotides read TGTGCCAGCAGTTACGGCTCCGGGACTAGCGGCACAGATACGCAGTATTTT. This codes for CASSYGSGTSGTDTQYF. The gene calls are TRBV6-5 and TRBJ2-3; 10 nucleotides line up with TRBD2. Germline V gene lookup returns CDR1 MNHEY and CDR2 SVGAGI. The CDR3 spans 17 residues. V dropped 2 bases and J dropped 1; count of bases not matched to a gene: 6.

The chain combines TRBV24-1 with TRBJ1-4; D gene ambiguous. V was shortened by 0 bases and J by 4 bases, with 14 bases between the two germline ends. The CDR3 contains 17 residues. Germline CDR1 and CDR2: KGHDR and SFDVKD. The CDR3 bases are TGTGCCACCAGTGATTTGGACCAACAGCCCCGTAATGAAAAACTGTTTTTT. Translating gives CATSDLDQQPRNEKLFF.

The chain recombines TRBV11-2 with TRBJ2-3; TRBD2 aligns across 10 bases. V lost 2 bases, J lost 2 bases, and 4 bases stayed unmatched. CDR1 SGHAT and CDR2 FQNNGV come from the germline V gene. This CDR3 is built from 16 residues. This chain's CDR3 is CASSLRLAGATDTQYF. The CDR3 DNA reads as TGTGCCAGCAGCTTACGGCTAGCGGGGGCCACAGATACGCAGTATTTT.

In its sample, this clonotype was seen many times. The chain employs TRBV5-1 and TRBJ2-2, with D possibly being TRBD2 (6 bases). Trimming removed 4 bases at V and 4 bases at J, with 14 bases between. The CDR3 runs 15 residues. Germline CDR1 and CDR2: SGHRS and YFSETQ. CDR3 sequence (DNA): TGCGCCAGCAGCCCCCCCCTCGGGGGCACCGGGGAGCTGTTTTTT. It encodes CASSPPLGGTGELFF.

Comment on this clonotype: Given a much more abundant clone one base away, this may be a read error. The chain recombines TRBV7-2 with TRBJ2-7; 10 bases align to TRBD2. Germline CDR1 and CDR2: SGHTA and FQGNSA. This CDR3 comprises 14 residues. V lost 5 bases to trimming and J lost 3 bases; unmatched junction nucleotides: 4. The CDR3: CASSPGTSDYEQYF. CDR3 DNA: TGTGCCAGCAGCCCCGGGACTAGCGACTACGAGCAGTACTTC.

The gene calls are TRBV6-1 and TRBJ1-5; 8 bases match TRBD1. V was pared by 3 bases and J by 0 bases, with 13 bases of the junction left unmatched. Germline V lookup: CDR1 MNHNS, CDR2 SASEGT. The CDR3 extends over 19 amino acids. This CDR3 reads CASSDGQGHLSYSNQPQHF. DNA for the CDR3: TGTGCCAGCAGTGACGGACAGGGTCATCTTTCCTATAGCAATCAGCCCCAGCATTTT.

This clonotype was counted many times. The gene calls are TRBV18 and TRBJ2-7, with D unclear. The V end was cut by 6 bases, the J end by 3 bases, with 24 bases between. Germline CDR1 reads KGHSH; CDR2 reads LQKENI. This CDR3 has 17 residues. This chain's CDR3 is CASSPRSPQRPFYEQYF. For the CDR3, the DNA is TGTGCCAGCTCCCCCAGAAGCCCGCAGCGACCTTTCTACGAGCAGTACTTC.

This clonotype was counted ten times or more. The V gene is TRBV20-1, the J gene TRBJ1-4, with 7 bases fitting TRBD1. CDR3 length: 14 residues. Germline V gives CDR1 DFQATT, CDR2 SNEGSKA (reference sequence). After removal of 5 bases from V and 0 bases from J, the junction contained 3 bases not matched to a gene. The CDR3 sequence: CSADGTATNEKLFF. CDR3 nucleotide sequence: TGCAGTGCTGACGGGACAGCAACTAATGAAAAACTGTTTTTT.

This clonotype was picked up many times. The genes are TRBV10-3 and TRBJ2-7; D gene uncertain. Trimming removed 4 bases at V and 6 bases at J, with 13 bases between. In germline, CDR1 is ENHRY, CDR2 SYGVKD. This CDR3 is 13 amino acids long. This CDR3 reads CAISGSSRTEQYF. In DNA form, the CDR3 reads TGTGCCATCAGTGGGTCGAGTAGGACCGAGCAGTACTTC.

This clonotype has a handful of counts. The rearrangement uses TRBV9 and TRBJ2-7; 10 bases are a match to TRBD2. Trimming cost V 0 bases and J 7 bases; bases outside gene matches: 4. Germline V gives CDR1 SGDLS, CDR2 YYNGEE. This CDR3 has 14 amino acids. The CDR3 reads CASSVELAGREQYF. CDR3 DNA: TGTGCCAGCAGCGTAGAACTAGCGGGAAGGGAGCAGTACTTC.

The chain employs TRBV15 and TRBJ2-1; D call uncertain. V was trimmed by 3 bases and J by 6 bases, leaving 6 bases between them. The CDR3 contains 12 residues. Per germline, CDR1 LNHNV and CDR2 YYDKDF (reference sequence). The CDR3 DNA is TGTGCCACCAGCAGCGCCTTCAATGAGCAGTTCTTC. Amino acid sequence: CATSSAFNEQFF. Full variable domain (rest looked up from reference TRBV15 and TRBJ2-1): DAMVIQNPRYQVTQFGKPVTLSCSQTLNHNVMYWYQQKSSQAPKLLFHYYDKDFNNEADTPDNFQSRRPNTSFCFLDIRSPGLGDTAMYLCATSSAFNEQFFGPGTRLTVL.

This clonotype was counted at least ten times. CDR3 loop: CASNKMTSGVQETQYF. CDR3 coding DNA: TGTGCCAGCAACAAGATGACTAGCGGGGTACAAGAGACCCAGTACTTC. The chain combines TRBV7-9 with TRBJ2-5; 11 nucleotides match TRBD2. CDR1 SEHNR and CDR2 FQNEAQ come from the germline V gene (reference sequence). The J segment lost 2 bases and the V segment lost 7 bases, leaving 9 bases of the junction unmatched. The CDR3 covers 16 residues.

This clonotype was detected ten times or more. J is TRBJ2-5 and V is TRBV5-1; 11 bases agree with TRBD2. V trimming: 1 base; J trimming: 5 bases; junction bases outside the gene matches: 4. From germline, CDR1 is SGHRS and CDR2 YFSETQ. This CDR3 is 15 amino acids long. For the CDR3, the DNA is TGCGCCAGCAGCTTGCGACTAGCGGGGATTGAGACCCAGTACTTC. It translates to CASSLRLAGIETQYF.

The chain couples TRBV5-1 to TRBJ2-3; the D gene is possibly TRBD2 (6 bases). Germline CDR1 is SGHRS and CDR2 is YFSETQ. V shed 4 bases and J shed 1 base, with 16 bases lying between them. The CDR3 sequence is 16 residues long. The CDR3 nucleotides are TGCGCCAGCAGCGGAGGGGAGCGCCCCCGCACAGATACGCAGTATTTT. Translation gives CASSGGERPRTDTQYF.

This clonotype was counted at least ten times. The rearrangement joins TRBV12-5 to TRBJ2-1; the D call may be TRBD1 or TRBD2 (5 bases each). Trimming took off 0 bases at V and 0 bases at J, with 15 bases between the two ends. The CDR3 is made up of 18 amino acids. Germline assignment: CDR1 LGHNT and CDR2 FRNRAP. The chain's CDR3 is CASGLVEDGTTSYNEQFF. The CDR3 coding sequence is TGTGCTAGTGGTTTGGTAGAGGACGGGACGACCTCCTACAATGAGCAGTTCTTC.

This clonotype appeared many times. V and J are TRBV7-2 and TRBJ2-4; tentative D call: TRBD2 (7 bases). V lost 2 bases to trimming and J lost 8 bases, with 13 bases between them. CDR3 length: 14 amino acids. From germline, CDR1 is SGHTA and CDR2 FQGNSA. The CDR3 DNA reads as TGTGCCAGCAGCTTATCCTGGGGGGGCGACATTCAGTACTTC. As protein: CASSLSWGGDIQYF. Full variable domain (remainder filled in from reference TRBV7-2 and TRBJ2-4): GAGVSQSPSNKVTEKGKDVELRCDPISGHTALYWYRQSLGQGLEFLIYFQGNSAPDKSGLPSDRFSAERTGGSVSTLTIQRTQQEDSAVYLCASSLSWGGDIQYFGAGTRLSVL.

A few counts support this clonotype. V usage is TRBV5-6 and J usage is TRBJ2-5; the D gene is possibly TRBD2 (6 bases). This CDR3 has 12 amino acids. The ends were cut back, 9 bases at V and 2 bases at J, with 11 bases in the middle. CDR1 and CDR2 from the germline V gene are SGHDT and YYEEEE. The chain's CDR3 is CATARGQETQYF. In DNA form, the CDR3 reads TGTGCCACGGCCCGGGGGCAAGAGACCCAGTACTTC.

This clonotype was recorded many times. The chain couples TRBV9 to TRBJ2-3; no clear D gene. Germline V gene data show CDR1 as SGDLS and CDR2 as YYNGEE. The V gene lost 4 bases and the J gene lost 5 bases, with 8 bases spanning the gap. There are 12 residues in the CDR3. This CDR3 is CASSPLGDTQYF. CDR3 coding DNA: TGTGCCAGCAGCCCCCTGGGAGATACGCAGTATTTT. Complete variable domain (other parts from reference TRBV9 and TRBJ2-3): DSGVTQTPKHLITATGQRVTLRCSPRSGDLSVYWYQQSLDQGLQFLIQYYNGEERAKGNILERFSAQQFPDLHSELNLSSLELGDSALYFCASSPLGDTQYFGPGTRLTVL.

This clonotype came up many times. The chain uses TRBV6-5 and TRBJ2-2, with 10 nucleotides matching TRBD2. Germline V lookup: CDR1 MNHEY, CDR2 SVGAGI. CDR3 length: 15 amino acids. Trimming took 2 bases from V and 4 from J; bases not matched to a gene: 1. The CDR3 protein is CASSYQRGGTGELFF. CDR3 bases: TGTGCCAGCAGTTACCAGCGGGGGGGCACCGGGGAGCTGTTTTTT.

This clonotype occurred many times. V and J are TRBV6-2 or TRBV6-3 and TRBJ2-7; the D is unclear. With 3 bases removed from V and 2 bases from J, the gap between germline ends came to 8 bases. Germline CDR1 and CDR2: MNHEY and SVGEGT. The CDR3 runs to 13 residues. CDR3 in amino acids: CASSYSRTYEQYF. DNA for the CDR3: TGTGCCAGCAGTTATAGCAGAACCTACGAGCAGTACTTC.